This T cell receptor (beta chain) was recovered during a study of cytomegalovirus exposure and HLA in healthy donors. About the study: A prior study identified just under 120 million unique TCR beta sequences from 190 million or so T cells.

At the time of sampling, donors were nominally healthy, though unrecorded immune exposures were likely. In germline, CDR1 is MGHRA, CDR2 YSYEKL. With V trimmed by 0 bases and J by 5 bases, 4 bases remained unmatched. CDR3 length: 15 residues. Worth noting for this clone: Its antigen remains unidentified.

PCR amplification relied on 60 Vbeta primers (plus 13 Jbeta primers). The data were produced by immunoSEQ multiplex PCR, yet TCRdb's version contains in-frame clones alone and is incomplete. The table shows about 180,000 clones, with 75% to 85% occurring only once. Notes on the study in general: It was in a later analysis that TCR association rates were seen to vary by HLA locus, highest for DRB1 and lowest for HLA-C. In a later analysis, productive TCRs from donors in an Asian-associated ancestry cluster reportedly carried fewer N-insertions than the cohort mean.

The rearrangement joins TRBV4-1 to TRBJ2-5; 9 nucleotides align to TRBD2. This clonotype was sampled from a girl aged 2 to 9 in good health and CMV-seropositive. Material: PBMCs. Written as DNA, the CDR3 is TGCGCCAGCAGCCAAGATCGCGGGAGGGGGGAGACCCAGTACTTC. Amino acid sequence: CASSQDRGRGETQYF.